The rows below give T cell receptor beta chains drawn from one sample of a study of T-cell reconstitution after alpha-beta-depleted transplantation in children. MiXCR, applied by TCRdb to the PCR reads, yields one record per CDR3 protein. The sample consists of tens of thousands of distinct CDR3 sequences, approximately 9.2% of them appearing once. The source was PBMCs, mostly from graft donor cells, collected 60 days after TCRalphabeta/CD19-depleted stem cell transplant. Receptor source: a male patient aged 2 to 9 who had a stem cell transplant for chronic granulomatous disease, so the T cells may come from the graft donor. Both conserved end residues are part of each CDR3. Each record gives: J gene, V gene, D gene, clone size, CDR3 protein, CDR3 DNA. A D gene is named only where the DNA matches it firmly. Not all rows give a size; the values are once, few, many and, for expanded clones, a class.

>TRBJ2-5|TRBV20-1|TRBD2|few
CSARALAGETQYF
TGCAGTGCTAGAGCGCTAGCGGGAGAGACCCAGTACTTC
>TRBJ1-5|TRBV27|-|few
CASSPSGAQPQHF
TGTGCCAGCAGCCCTTCGGGGGCTCAGCCCCAGCATTTT
>TRBJ2-1|TRBV20-1|-|many
CSARQAHPRDEQFF
TGCAGTGCTAGACAGGCCCATCCTAGAGATGAGCAGTTCTTC
>TRBJ2-1|TRBV5-1|-|many
CASSNSRGGAPSYNEQFF
TGCGCCAGCAGTAACAGCCGAGGGGGGGCCCCTTCCTACAATGAGCAGTTCTTC
>TRBJ2-1|TRBV7-2|-|-
CASSLVYHEQFF
TGTGCCAGCAGCCTTGTGTACCATGAGCAGTTCTTC
>TRBJ2-7|TRBV6-2/TRBV6-3|TRBD2|-
CASSPGTSGTYEQYF
TGTGCCAGCAGTCCCGGGACTAGCGGGACCTACGAGCAGTACTTC
>TRBJ2-7|TRBV5-1|TRBD1|many
CASRGWPGQPNYEQYF
TGCGCCAGCAGAGGTTGGCCGGGACAGCCAAACTACGAGCAGTACTTC
>TRBJ1-2|TRBV10-3|-|many
CAIKGLMSYGYTF
TGTGCCATCAAAGGGTTGATGTCTTATGGCTACACCTTC
>TRBJ2-1|TRBV28|TRBD1|many
CASSFPTIDRVFYNEQFF
TGTGCCAGCAGTTTCCCGACCATCGACAGGGTCTTCTACAATGAGCAGTTCTTC
>TRBJ2-4|TRBV27|TRBD1|many
CASSLLTGRAKNIQYF
TGTGCCAGCAGTTTGTTGACAGGGCGAGCCAAAAACATTCAGTACTTC
>TRBJ1-1|TRBV9|-|many
CASSVEPLVNTEAFF
TGTGCCAGCAGCGTAGAACCCTTAGTGAACACTGAAGCTTTCTTT
>TRBJ2-7|TRBV10-3|-|many
CAISESRGFNSYEQYF
TGTGCCATCAGTGAGTCGAGGGGGTTTAACTCCTACGAGCAGTACTTC
>TRBJ2-1|TRBV5-1|-|many
CASSHPTGTNEQFF
TGCGCCAGCAGCCATCCTACAGGGACCAATGAGCAGTTCTTC
>TRBJ1-6|TRBV27|TRBD1|many
CASSRRDSRSSPLHF
TGTGCCAGCAGTCGCCGGGACAGTCGAAGTTCACCCCTCCACTTT
>TRBJ2-5|TRBV7-9|-|many
CASLDKGGQETQYF
TGTGCCAGCCTTGACAAAGGGGGACAAGAGACCCAGTACTTC
>TRBJ2-7|TRBV20-1|-|many
CSARDQDREQYF
TGCAGTGCTAGAGATCAGGACCGCGAGCAGTACTTC
>TRBJ1-4|TRBV10-2|TRBD1|many
CASSEYEGTGRLEKLFF
TGCGCCAGCAGTGAATACGAGGGGACAGGGAGGCTTGAAAAACTGTTTTTT
>TRBJ1-4|TRBV4-1|-|many
CASSQVGSIFGEKLFF
TGCGCCAGCAGCCAAGTAGGCTCAATATTCGGGGAAAAACTGTTTTTT
>TRBJ2-1|TRBV4-1|TRBD1|many
CASSQDQGTGTNEQFF
TGCGCCAGCAGCCAAGATCAGGGGACAGGGACCAATGAGCAGTTCTTC
>TRBJ2-3|TRBV20-1|TRBD2|few
CSARDSRASGSFTDTQYF
TGCAGTGCTAGAGATAGTCGGGCTAGCGGGAGTTTCACAGATACGCAGTATTTT
>TRBJ2-7|TRBV6-7|TRBD2|many
CARSGTSGSLLSYEQYF
TGTGCCAGATCCGGGACTAGCGGGAGTCTCCTCTCCTACGAGCAGTACTTC